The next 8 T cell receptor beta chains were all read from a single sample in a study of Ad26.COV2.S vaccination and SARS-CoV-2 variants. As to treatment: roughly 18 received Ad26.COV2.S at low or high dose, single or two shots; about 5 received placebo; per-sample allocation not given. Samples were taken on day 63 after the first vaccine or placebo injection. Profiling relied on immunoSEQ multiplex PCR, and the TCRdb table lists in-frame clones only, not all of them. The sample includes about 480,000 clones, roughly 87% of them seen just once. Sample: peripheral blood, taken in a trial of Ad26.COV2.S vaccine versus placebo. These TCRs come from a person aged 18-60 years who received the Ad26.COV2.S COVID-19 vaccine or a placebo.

This chain's CDR3 is CASSPGGGAVETQYF. For the CDR3, the DNA is TGTGCCAGTAGCCCGGGCGGCGGGGCCGTGGAGACCCAGTACTTC. V usage is TRBV19 and J usage is TRBJ2-5; D might be TRBD2 (6 bases). V was clipped by 6 bases and J by 5 bases, with 19 bases between them. The V gene's germline CDR1 is LNHDA and CDR2 SQIVND (reference sequence). The CDR3 covers 15 residues.

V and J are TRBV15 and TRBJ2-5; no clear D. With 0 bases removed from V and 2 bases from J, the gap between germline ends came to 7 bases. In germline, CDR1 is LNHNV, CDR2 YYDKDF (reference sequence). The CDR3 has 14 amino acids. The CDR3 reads CATSRETVQETQYF. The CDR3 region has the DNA TGTGCCACCAGCAGAGAAACAGTACAAGAGACCCAGTACTTC.

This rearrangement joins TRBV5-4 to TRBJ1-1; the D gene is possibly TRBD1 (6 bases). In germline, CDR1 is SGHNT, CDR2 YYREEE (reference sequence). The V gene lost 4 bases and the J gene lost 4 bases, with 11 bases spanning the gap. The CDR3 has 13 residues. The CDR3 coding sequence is TGTGCCAGCAGCCTGGACAGCCTCACTGAAGCTTTCTTT. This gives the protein CASSLDSLTEAFF.

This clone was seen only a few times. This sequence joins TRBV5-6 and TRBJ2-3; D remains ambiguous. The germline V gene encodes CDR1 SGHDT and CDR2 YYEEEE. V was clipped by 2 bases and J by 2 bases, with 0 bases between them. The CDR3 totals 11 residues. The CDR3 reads CASSFTDTQYF. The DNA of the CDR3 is TGTGCCAGCAGCTTCACAGATACGCAGTATTTT.

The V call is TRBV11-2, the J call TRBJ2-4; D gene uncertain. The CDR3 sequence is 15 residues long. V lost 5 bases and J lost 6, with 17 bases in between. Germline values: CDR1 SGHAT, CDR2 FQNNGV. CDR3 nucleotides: TGTGCCAGCAGCCCCTCGCGAGGACCCGGAAACATTCAGTACTTC. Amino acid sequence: CASSPSRGPGNIQYF.

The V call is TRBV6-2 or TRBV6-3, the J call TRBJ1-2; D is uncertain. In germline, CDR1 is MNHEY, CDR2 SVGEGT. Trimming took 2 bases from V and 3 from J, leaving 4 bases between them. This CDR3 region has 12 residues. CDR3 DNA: TGTGCCAGCAGTTACCGGGACTATGGCTACACCTTC. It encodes CASSYRDYGYTF.

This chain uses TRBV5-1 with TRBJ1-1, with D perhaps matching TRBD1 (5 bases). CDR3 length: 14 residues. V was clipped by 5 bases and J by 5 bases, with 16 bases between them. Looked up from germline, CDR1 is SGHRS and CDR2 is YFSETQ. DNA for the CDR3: TGCGCCAGCAGTTCCTTGGGGGGAGAAACTGAAGCTTTCTTT. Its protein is CASSSLGGETEAFF.

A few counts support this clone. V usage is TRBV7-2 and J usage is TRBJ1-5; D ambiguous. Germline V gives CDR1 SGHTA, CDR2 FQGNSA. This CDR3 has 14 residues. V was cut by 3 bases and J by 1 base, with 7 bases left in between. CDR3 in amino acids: CASSFGKSNQPQHF. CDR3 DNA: TGTGCCAGCAGCTTCGGGAAGAGCAATCAGCCCCAGCATTTT.